The 4 T cell receptor beta chains reported below all come from one sample, sequenced in a study of T cell changes during pregnancy in multiple sclerosis. Assay: immunoSEQ multiplex PCR; the TCRdb copy retains only in-frame clones and omits some. The sample has about 36,000 clones; 88% are singletons. This material consisted of CD4+ T cells from peripheral blood mononuclear cells, taken in the first trimester of pregnancy. These TCRs come from a female donor with multiple sclerosis, enrolled in a pregnancy study.

The J gene is TRBJ1-3, the V gene TRBV7-2; no clear D gene. The length of the CDR3 is 14 residues. Trimming stripped 5 bases from V and 0 bases from J, with 8 bases between. Germline assignment: CDR1 SGHTA and CDR2 FQGNSA. The CDR3 DNA reads as TGTGCCAGCAGCCCCGGACTCTCTGGAAACACCATATATTTT. Its translation: CASSPGLSGNTIYF.

In nucleotides, the CDR3 is TGTGCCAGCAGCCCTACGAGGTCGGTCGGGGAGCTGTTTTTT. It translates to CASSPTRSVGELFF. This chain uses TRBV13 with TRBJ2-2; D is ambiguous. The V gene's germline CDR1 is PRHDT and CDR2 FYEKMQ (reference sequence). CDR3 length equals 14 residues. V was trimmed by 5 bases and J by 7 bases, leaving 14 bases between them.

This clone was counted once. The rearrangement links TRBV13 to TRBJ2-7, with TRBD2 as a possible D gene (6 bases). V shed 4 bases and J shed 0 bases, with 16 bases lying between them. Germline values: CDR1 PRHDT, CDR2 FYEKMQ (reference sequence). The CDR3 has 16 residues. The CDR3 here is CASSSMTSFSSYEQYF. The DNA for the CDR3 is TGTGCCAGCAGCTCGATGACTAGTTTCAGCTCCTACGAGCAGTACTTC.

The V call is TRBV5-5, the J call TRBJ2-5, with 9 bases fitting TRBD2. V was clipped by 6 bases and J by 5 bases; unmatched bases: 11. CDR1 SGHKS and CDR2 YYEKEE come from the germline V gene (reference sequence). This CDR3 is built from 15 residues. The CDR3 protein is CASIPGSGGPETQYF. CDR3 coding DNA: TGTGCCAGCATCCCCGGAAGCGGGGGGCCGGAGACCCAGTACTTC.